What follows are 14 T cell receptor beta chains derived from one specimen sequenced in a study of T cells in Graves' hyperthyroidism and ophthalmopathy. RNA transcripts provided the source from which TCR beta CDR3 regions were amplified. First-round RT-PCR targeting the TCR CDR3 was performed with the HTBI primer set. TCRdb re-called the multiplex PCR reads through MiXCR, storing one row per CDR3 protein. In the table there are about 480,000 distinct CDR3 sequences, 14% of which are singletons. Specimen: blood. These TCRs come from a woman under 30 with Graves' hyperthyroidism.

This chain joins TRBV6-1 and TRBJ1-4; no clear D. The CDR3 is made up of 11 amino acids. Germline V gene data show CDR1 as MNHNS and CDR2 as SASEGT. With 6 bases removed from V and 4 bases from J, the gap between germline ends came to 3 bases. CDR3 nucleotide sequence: TGTGCCAGCAGATATAATGAAAAACTGTTTTTT. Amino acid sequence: CASRYNEKLFF.

The CDR3, as DNA: TGTGCCAGCAGCGCCAGGGGCGTGAACACTGAAGCTTTCTTT. The encoded protein is CASSARGVNTEAFF. The chain carries TRBV5-6 and TRBJ1-1, with D perhaps matching TRBD1 (6 bases). Trimming stripped 4 bases from V and 0 bases from J, with 10 bases between. From germline, CDR1 is SGHDT and CDR2 YYEEEE. The CDR3 loop spans 14 amino acids.

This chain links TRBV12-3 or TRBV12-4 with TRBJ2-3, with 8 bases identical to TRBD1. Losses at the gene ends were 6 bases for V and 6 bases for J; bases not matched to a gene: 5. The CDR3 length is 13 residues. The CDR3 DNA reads TGTGCCAGCAGCTGGACAGGGAGGGATACGCAGTATTTT. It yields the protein CASSWTGRDTQYF.

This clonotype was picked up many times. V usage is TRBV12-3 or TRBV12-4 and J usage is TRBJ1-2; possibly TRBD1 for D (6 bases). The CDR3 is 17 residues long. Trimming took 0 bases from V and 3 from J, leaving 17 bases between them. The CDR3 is CASSLAFRGAGDYGYTF. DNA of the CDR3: TGTGCCAGCAGTTTAGCGTTCAGAGGGGCAGGGGACTATGGCTACACCTTC.

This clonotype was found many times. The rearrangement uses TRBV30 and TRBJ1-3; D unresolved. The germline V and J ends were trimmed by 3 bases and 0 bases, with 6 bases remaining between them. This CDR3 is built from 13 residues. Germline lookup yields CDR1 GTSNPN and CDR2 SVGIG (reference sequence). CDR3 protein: CAWRRTSGNTIYF. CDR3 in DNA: TGTGCCTGGAGGCGGACCTCTGGAAACACCATATATTTT.

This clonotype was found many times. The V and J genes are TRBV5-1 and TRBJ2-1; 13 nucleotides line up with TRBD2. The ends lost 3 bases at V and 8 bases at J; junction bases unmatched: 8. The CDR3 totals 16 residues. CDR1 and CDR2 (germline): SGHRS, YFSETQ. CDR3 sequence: CASSSTLAGGVHEQFF. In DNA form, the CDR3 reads TGCGCCAGCAGCTCAACACTAGCGGGAGGGGTTCATGAGCAGTTCTTC.

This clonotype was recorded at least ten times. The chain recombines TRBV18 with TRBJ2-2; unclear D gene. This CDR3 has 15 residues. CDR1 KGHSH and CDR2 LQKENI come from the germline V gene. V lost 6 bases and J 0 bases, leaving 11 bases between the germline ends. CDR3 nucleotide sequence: TGTGCCAGCTCTCTAGGACGGGCGAACACCGGGGAGCTGTTTTTT. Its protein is CASSLGRANTGELFF.

The CDR3 loop reads CASSSLAGVATGELFF. The CDR3 nucleotides are TGCGCCAGCAGCTCACTAGCGGGAGTGGCTACCGGGGAGCTGTTTTTT. This chain uses TRBV5-1 with TRBJ2-2; 11 positions match TRBD2. CDR3 length equals 16 residues. The germline CDR1 and CDR2 sequences are SGHRS and YFSETQ. Germline trimming cut 3 bases from V and 5 bases from J; bases unmatched to any gene: 6.

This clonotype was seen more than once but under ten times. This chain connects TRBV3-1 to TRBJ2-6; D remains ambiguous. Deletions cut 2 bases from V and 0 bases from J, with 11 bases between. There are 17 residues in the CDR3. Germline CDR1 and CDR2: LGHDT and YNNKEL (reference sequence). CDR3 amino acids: CASSQLVGSSGANVLTF. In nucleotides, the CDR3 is TGTGCCAGCAGCCAATTGGTAGGTTCCTCTGGGGCCAACGTCCTGACTTTC.

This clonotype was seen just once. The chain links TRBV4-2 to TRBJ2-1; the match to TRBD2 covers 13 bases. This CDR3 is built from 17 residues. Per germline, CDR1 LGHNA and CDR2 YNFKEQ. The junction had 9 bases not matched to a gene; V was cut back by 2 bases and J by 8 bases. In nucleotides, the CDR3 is TGTGCCAGCAGCCAAACCGGGACTAGCGGGACTAGGGATGAGCAGTTCTTC. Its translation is CASSQTGTSGTRDEQFF.

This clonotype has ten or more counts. CDR3 sequence: CSVYLGLQSYEQYF. The CDR3 region has the DNA TGCAGCGTATACCTGGGACTTCAATCCTACGAGCAGTACTTC. This chain connects TRBV29-1 to TRBJ2-7; D might be TRBD2 (6 bases). The ends were cut back, 6 bases at V and 1 base at J, with 16 bases in the middle. The CDR3 has 14 amino acids. In germline, CDR1 is SQVTM, CDR2 ANQGSEA.

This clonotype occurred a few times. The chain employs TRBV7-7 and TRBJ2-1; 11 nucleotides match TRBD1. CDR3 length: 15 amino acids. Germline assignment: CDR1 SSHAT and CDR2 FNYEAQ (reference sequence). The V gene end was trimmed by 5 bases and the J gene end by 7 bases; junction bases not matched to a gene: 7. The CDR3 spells CASSPGQGAGNEQFF. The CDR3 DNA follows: TGTGCCAGCAGCCCCGGACAGGGGGCGGGGAATGAGCAGTTCTTC. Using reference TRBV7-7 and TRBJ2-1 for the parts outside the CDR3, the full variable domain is GAGVSQSPRYKVTKRGQDVTLRCDPISSHATLYWYQQALGQGPEFLTYFNYEAQPDKSGLPSDRFSAERPEGSISTLTIQRTEQRDSAMYRCASSPGQGAGNEQFFGPGTRLTVL.

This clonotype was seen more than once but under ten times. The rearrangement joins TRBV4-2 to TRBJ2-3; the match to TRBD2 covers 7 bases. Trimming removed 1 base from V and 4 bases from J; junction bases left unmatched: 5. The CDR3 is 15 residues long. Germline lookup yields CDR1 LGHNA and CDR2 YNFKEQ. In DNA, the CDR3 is TGTGCCAGCAGCCAAGGTAGCGGGCCCGCAGATACGCAGTATTTT. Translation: CASSQGSGPADTQYF.

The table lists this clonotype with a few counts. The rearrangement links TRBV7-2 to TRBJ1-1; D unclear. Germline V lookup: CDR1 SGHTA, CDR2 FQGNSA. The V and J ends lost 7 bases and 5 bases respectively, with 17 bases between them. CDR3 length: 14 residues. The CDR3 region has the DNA TGTGCCAGCACCCTCACACGGGGTGGTACTGAAGCTTTCTTT. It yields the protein CASTLTRGGTEAFF. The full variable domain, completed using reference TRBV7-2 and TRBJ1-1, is GAGVSQSPSNKVTEKGKDVELRCDPISGHTALYWYRQSLGQGLEFLIYFQGNSAPDKSGLPSDRFSAERTGGSVSTLTIQRTQQEDSAVYLCASTLTRGGTEAFFGQGTRLTVV.